This T cell receptor beta chain was sequenced during a study of T cells after yellow fever vaccination. Study information: Some fractions had low cell numbers, and these were prepared with SMART-Seq v4 Ultra Low Input. Findings and caveats of the study: Reappearance after the booster was observed for most primary-vaccination clones (about 97% CD4, just over 85% CD8). A minor fraction of clonotypes spanned both CD4 and CD8 compartments.

Of note for this clonotype: Its specificity is not known.

Universal primer sites and UMIs were introduced during 5'RACE template-switching synthesis of TCR cDNA. TCRdb re-called the 5' RACE reads with MiXCR, one entry per CDR3 protein. Counted here are 550,000 or so distinct CDR3 sequences, 19% occurring once; the ten biggest clones make up roughly an eighth. V dropped 0 bases and J dropped 5 bases, with 10 bases sitting between them. Germline CDR1 reads LNHNV; CDR2 reads YYDKDF (reference sequence). This CDR3 contains 15 residues. This clonotype was sampled from a man under 40 who received the YFV17D yellow fever vaccine. The sample here was PBMCs, taken 15 days after the yellow fever booster vaccination. The V call is TRBV15, the J call TRBJ2-2; weak D call: TRBD1 (5 bases). The CDR3 nucleotides read TGTGCCACCAGCAGAGATCAGGGTTGGACCGGGGAGCTGTTTTTT. Protein product: CATSRDQGWTGELFF. Based on the CDR3 plus reference TRBV15 and TRBJ2-2, the full variable domain is DAMVIQNPRYQVTQFGKPVTLSCSQTLNHNVMYWYQQKSSQAPKLLFHYYDKDFNNEADTPDNFQSRRPNTSFCFLDIRSPGLGDTAMYLCATSRDQGWTGELFFGEGSRLTVL.